This T cell receptor beta chain was obtained from a study of blood T cell repertoires in COVID-19. Study-wide context: Two negative PCRs, clearance, or symptom resolution were required of recovered Cohort 3 donors.

Authors' analysis steps: The assay estimated nucleated cells by amplifying reference gene primers. Some clones are missing from TCRdb's copy, which holds only in-frame ones; the method was immunoSEQ multiplex PCR. V and J calls and clone size follow that table, whereas D and trimming were derived from the DNA. The data contain more than 200,000 clones, 80% to 90% of them singletons. The CDR3 loop spans 16 amino acids. CDR1 SEHNR and CDR2 FQNEAQ come from the germline V gene (reference sequence). V trimming: 6 bases; J trimming: 5 bases; junction bases outside the gene matches: 11. The V gene is TRBV7-9, the J gene TRBJ2-7; 12 bases align to TRBD2. The source is a man aged 30 to 39 in a cohort exposed to, infected with or recovered from COVID-19 (not recorded which). Sequenced: PBMCs or T cells enriched from blood (not recorded which). The CDR3 loop reads CASSYELAGGSDEQYF. The CDR3 DNA sequence: TGTGCCAGCAGTTATGAGCTAGCGGGAGGGTCTGACGAGCAGTACTTC.